This TCR beta chain was retrieved from a study of blood T cell repertoires in COVID-19. V lost 1 base and J lost 14; bases outside the gene matches: 6. This CDR3 is built from 13 residues. CDR1 and CDR2 from the germline V gene are MDHEN and SYDVKM. TCRdb keeps only in-frame clones here, not all; method: immunoSEQ multiplex PCR. The sample records about 39,000 clones, 94% being singletons. The sample was peripheral blood. The origin of this receptor is a human donor with active COVID-19. The donor label of this sample is uncertain. This chain joins TRBV28 and TRBJ2-1, with TRBD1 matching over 9 bases. Here the CDR3 reads CASSLFGDRVEFF. DNA of the CDR3: TGTGCCAGCAGTTTATTCGGGGACAGGGTAGAGTTCTTC.